This T cell receptor beta chain was captured by sequencing in a study of cytomegalovirus exposure and HLA in healthy donors. Study-level points and caveats: In a later analysis, V- and J-gene trimming of beta chains associated with a DCLRE1C missense variant, replicated independently.

Researchers ran the PCR with 60 Vbeta and 13 Jbeta primers. Using immunoSEQ multiplex PCR, the repertoire was profiled, and TCRdb retains in-frame clones only, with some absent. The sample includes over 100,000 clones, roughly three quarters of them seen just once. As concerns this clone: Its cognate antigen is unknown.

This CDR3 contains 15 residues. V was trimmed by 0 bases and J by 5 bases, leaving 11 bases between them. Germline CDR1 reads LGHNA; CDR2 reads YSLEER. The sample consisted of PBMCs. The sequence came from a woman aged 40-49 years in good health and CMV-seronegative. The chain has TRBV4-3 and TRBJ2-4; D ambiguous. CDR3 sequence: CASSQDIMFQNIQYF. The CDR3 coding sequence is TGCGCCAGCAGCCAAGATATAATGTTCCAAAACATTCAGTACTTC.